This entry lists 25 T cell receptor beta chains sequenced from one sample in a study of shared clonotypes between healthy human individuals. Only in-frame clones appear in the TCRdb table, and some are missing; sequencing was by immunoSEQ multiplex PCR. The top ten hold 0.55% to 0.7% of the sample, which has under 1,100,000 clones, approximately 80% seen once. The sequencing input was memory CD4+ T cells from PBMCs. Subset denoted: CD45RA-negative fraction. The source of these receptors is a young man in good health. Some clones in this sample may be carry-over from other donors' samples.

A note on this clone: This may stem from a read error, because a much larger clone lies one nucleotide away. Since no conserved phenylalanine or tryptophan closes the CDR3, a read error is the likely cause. The CDR3 nucleotides read TGTGCCAGCAGCTTGGGCCCAATGGACTATGGCTACACCCTC. Its protein is CASSLGPMDYGYTL. This chain links TRBV5-6 with TRBJ1-2; D remains ambiguous. The ends were cut back, 0 bases at V and 3 bases at J, with 9 bases in the middle. Germline CDR1 SGHDT, CDR2 YYEEEE. The CDR3 loop spans 14 amino acids.

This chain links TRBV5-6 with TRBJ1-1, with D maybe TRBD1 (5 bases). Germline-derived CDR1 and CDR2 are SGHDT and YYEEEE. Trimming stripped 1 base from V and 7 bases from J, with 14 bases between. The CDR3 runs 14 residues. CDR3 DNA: TGTGCCAGCAGCTTGCCGGACACCATCTTTGAAGCTTTCTTT. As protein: CASSLPDTIFEAFF.

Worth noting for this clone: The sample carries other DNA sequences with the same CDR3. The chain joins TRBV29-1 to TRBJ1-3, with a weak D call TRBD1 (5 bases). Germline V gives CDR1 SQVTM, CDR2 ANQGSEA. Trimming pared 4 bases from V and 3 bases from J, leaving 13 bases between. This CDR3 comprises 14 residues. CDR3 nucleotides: TGCAGCGTTGGGGAAGGGGCCATTGGAAACACCATATATTTT. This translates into CSVGEGAIGNTIYF.

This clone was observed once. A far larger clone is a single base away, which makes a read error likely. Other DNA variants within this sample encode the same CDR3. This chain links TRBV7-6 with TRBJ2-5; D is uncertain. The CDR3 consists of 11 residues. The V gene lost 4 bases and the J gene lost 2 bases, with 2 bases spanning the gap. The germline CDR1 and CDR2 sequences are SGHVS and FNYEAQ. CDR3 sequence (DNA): TGTGCCAGCAGCTCACAAGAGACCCAGTACTTC. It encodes CASSSQETQYF.

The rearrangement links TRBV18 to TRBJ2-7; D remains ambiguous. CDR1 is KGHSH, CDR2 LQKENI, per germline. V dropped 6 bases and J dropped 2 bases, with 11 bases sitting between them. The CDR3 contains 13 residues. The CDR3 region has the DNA TGTGCCAGCTCGAGGACGGAGACCTACGAGCAGTACTTC. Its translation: CASSRTETYEQYF.

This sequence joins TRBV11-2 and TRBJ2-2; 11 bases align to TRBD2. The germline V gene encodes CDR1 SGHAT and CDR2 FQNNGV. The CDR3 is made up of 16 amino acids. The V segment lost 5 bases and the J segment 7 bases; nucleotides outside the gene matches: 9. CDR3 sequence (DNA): TGTGCCAGCAGCCTGGCGGCACTAGCGGGAGTCGGGGAGCTGTTTTTT. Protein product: CASSLAALAGVGELFF.

In DNA form, the CDR3 reads TGTGCCAGCAGCTTATTTAGCGGGAGGCTTAGCGAGCAGTACTTC. This sequence encodes CASSLFSGRLSEQYF. This chain joins TRBV7-3 and TRBJ2-7; the match to TRBD2 covers 10 bases. Trimming cost V 2 bases and J 6 bases; bases outside gene matches: 7. This CDR3 region has 15 residues. CDR1 SGHTA and CDR2 FQGTGA come from the germline V gene. The variable domain in full, with the rest retrieved from reference TRBV7-3 and TRBJ2-7, is GAGVSQTPSNKVTEKGKYVELRCDPISGHTALYWYRQSLGQGPEFLIYFQGTGAADDSGLPNDRFFAVRPEGSVSTLKIQRTERGDSAVYLCASSLFSGRLSEQYFGPGTRLTVT.

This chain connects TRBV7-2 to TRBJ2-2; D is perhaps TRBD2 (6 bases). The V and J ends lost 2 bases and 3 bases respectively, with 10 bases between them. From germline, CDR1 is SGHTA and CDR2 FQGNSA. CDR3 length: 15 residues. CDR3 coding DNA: TGTGCCAGCAGCTTACGGCGGGACTACACCGGGGAGCTGTTTTTT. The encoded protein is CASSLRRDYTGELFF.

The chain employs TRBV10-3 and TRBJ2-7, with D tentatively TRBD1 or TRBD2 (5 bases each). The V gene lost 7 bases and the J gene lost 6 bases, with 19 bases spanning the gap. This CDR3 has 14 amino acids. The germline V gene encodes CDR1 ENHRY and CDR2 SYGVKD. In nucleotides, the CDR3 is TGTGCCATCAATACCGGGACCGGCCCGCGCGAGCAGTACTTC. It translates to CAINTGTGPREQYF.

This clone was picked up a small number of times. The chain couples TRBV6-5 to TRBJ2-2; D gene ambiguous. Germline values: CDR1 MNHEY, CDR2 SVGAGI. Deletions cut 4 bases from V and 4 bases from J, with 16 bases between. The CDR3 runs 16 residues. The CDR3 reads CASSSSGRFGTGELFF. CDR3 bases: TGTGCCAGCAGTTCCTCGGGCCGTTTTGGCACCGGGGAGCTGTTTTTT.

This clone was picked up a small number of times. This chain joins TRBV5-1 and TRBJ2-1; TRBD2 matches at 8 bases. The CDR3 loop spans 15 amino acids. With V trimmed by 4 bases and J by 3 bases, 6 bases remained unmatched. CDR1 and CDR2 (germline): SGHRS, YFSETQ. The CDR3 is CASSRAGVSYNEQFF. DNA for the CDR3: TGCGCCAGCAGCCGAGCGGGAGTGAGCTACAATGAGCAGTTCTTC. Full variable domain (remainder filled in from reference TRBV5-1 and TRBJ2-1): KAGVTQTPRYLIKTRGQQVTLSCSPISGHRSVSWYQQTPGQGLQFLFEYFSETQRNKGNFPGRFSGRQFSNSRSEMNVSTLELGDSALYLCASSRAGVSYNEQFFGPGTRLTVL.

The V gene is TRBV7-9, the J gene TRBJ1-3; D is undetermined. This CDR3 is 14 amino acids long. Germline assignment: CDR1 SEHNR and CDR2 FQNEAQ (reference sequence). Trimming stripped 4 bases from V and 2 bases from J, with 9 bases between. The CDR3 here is CASSSLSTGNTIYF. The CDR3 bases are TGTGCCAGCAGCTCTCTCTCCACTGGAAACACCATATATTTT. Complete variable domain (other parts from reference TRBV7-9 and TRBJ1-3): DTGVSQNPRHKITKRGQNVTFRCDPISEHNRLYWYRQTLGQGPEFLTYFQNEAQLEKSRLLSDRFSAERPKGSFSTLEIQRTEQGDSAMYLCASSSLSTGNTIYFGEGSWLTVV.

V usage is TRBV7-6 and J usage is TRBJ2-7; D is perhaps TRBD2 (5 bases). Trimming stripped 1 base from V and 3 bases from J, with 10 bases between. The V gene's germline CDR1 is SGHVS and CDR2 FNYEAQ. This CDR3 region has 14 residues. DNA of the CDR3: TGTGCCAGCAGCTTAGGTCCAGCGGTCTACGAGCAGTACTTC. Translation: CASSLGPAVYEQYF.

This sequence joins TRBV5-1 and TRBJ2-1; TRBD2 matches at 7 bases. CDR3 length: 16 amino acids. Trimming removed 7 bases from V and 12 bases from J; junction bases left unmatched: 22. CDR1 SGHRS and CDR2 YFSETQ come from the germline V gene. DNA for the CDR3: TGCGCCAGCGTCGCTAGCGGAGGCTCTTCAGGCAAGACGCAGTTCTTC. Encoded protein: CASVASGGSSGKTQFF.

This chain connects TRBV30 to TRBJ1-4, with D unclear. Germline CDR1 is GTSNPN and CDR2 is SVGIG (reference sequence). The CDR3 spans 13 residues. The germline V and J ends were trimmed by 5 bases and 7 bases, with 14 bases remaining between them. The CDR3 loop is CAWDSLKGEKLFF. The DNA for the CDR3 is TGTGCCTGGGACTCCCTGAAGGGTGAAAAACTGTTTTTT. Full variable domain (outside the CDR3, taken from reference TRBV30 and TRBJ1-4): SQTIHQWPATLVQPVGSPLSLECTVEGTSNPNLYWYRQAAGRGLQLLFYSVGIGQISSEVPQNLSASRPQDRQFILSSKKLLLSDSGFYLCAWDSLKGEKLFFGSGTQLSVL.

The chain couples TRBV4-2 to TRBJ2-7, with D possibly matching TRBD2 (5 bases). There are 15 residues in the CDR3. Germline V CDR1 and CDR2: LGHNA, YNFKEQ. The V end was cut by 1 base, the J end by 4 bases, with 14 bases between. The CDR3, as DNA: TGTGCCAGCAGCCAAGGGAGAGGGCCAGAGTACGAGCAGTACTTC. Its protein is CASSQGRGPEYEQYF.

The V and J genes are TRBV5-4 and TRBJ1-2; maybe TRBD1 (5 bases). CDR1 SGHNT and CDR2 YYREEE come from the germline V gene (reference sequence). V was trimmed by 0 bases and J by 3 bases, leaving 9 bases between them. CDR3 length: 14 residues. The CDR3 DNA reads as TGTGCCAGCAGCTTGGATTTAGGGGACTATGGCTACACCTTC. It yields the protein CASSLDLGDYGYTF.

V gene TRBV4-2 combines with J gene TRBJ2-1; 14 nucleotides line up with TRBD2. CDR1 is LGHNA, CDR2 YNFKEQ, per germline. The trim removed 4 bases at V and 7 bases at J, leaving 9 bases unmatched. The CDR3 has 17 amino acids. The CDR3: CASSRPTSGRAGNEQFF. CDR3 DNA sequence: TGTGCCAGCAGCCGCCCGACTAGCGGGAGGGCCGGTAATGAGCAGTTCTTC.

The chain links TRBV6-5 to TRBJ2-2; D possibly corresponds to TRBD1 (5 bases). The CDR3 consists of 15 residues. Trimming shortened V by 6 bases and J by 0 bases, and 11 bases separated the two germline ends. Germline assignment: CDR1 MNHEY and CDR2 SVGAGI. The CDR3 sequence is CASSAGQPNTGELFF. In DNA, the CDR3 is TGTGCCAGCAGCGCCGGACAACCGAACACCGGGGAGCTGTTTTTT.

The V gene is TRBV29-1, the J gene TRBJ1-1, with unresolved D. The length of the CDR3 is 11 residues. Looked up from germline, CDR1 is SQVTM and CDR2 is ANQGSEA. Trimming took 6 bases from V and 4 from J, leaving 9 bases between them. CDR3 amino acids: CSVRLGTEAFF. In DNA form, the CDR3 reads TGCAGCGTCAGACTGGGCACTGAAGCTTTCTTT.

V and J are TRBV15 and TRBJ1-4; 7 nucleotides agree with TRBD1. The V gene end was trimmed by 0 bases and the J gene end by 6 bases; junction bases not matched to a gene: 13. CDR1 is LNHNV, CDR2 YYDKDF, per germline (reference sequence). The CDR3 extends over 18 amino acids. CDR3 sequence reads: CATSREYIGGTAHEKLFF. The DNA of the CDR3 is TGTGCCACCAGCAGAGAATACATTGGCGGGACAGCCCATGAAAAACTGTTTTTT.

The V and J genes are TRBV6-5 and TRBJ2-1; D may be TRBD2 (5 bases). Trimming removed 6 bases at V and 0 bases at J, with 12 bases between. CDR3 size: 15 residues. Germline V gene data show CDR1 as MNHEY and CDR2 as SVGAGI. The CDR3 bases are TGTGCCAGCAGGCATGCGGGCAGCTCCTACAATGAGCAGTTCTTC. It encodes CASRHAGSSYNEQFF.

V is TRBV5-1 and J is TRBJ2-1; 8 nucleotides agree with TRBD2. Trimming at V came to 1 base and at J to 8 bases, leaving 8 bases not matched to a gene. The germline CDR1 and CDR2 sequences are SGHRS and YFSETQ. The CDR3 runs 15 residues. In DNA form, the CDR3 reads TGCGCCAGCAGCTTGCTCGCGGGAGGTGCCGATGAGCAGTTCTTC. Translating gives CASSLLAGGADEQFF.

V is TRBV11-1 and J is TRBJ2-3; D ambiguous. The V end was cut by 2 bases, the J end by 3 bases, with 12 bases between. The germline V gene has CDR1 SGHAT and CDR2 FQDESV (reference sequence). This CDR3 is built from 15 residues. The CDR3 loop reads CASSLTSPGTDTQYF. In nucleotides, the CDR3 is TGTGCCAGCAGCTTAACGAGCCCTGGGACAGATACGCAGTATTTT. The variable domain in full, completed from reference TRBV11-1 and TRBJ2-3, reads EAEVAQSPRYKITEKSQAVAFWCDPISGHATLYWYRQILGQGPELLVQFQDESVVDDSQLPKDRFSAERLKGVDSTLKIQPAELGDSAMYLCASSLTSPGTDTQYFGPGTRLTVL.

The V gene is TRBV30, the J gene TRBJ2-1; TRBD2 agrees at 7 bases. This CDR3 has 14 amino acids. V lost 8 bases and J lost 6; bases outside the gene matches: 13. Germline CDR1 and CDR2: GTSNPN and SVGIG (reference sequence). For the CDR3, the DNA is TGTGCCCGAGACAGCGGGAAGGTAGGCAATGAGCAGTTCTTC. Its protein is CARDSGKVGNEQFF.